This is a list of T cell receptor beta chains from one sample in a study of cytomegalovirus exposure and HLA in healthy donors. Sequenced by immunoSEQ multiplex PCR; TCRdb stores in-frame clones only, minus some. Among some 190,000 clones listed, around 79% were seen once. The sequenced sample consisted of PBMCs. The receptors come from a woman aged 50 to 60 in good health and CMV-seronegative. CDR3s include the opening cysteine and the closing phenylalanine or tryptophan. Each record gives: CDR3 protein, CDR3 DNA, D gene, V gene, J gene, clone size. D genes are given only for firm matches. For some rows the clone size is stated as once, few or many, or as a class when expanded; others skip it.

cdr3_aa: CATSRGPTGGFEKLFF
cdr3_nt: TGTGCCACCAGCAGGGGACCAACAGGGGGTTTTGAAAAACTGTTTTTT
d_call: TRBD1
v_call: TRBV15
j_call: TRBJ1-4
clone_size: -

cdr3_aa: CASSLTGLMNTEAFF
cdr3_nt: TGCGCCAGCAGCTTGACAGGCCTCATGAACACTGAAGCTTTCTTT
d_call: -
v_call: TRBV5-1
j_call: TRBJ1-1
clone_size: many

cdr3_aa: CASSLRYGQGDYGYTF
cdr3_nt: TGTGCCAGCAGCCTACGATATGGACAGGGAGACTATGGCTACACCTTC
d_call: TRBD1
v_call: TRBV7-2
j_call: TRBJ1-2
clone_size: -

cdr3_aa: CASSGARDRGVYEQYF
cdr3_nt: TGTGCCAGCAGCGGAGCGCGGGACAGGGGAGTGTACGAGCAGTACTTC
d_call: TRBD1
v_call: TRBV9
j_call: TRBJ2-7
clone_size: -

cdr3_aa: CASSVVDIGDYEQYF
cdr3_nt: TGTGCCAGCAGCGTAGTAGATATAGGGGACTACGAGCAGTACTTC
d_call: -
v_call: TRBV9
j_call: TRBJ2-7
clone_size: -

cdr3_aa: CASSPGTALQETQYF
cdr3_nt: TGTGCCAGCAGCCCCGGGACAGCGCTTCAAGAGACCCAGTACTTC
d_call: TRBD1
v_call: TRBV13
j_call: TRBJ2-5
clone_size: -

cdr3_aa: CASMPGASEKLFF
cdr3_nt: TGTGCCAGCATGCCAGGGGCCTCTGAAAAACTGTTTTTT
d_call: -
v_call: TRBV6-5
j_call: TRBJ1-4
clone_size: -

cdr3_aa: CASSFRAQGSQHF
cdr3_nt: TGTGCCAGCAGCTTCAGGGCCCAGGGGAGCCAGCATTTT
d_call: -
v_call: TRBV5-6
j_call: TRBJ1-5
clone_size: -

cdr3_aa: CASSLVTGRGAEAFF
cdr3_nt: TGTGCCAGCAGCTTAGTTACGGGGAGGGGCGCTGAAGCTTTCTTT
d_call: -
v_call: TRBV11-2
j_call: TRBJ1-1
clone_size: -

cdr3_aa: CASSPGDRANYGYTF
cdr3_nt: TGTGCCAGCAGCCCGGGGGACCGCGCTAACTATGGCTACACCTTC
d_call: -
v_call: TRBV7-9
j_call: TRBJ1-2
clone_size: -

cdr3_aa: CASSQDQRGALLDTQYF
cdr3_nt: TGCGCCAGCAGCCAAGATCAGCGGGGGGCCCTTTTAGATACGCAGTATTTT
d_call: TRBD2
v_call: TRBV4-1
j_call: TRBJ2-3
clone_size: once